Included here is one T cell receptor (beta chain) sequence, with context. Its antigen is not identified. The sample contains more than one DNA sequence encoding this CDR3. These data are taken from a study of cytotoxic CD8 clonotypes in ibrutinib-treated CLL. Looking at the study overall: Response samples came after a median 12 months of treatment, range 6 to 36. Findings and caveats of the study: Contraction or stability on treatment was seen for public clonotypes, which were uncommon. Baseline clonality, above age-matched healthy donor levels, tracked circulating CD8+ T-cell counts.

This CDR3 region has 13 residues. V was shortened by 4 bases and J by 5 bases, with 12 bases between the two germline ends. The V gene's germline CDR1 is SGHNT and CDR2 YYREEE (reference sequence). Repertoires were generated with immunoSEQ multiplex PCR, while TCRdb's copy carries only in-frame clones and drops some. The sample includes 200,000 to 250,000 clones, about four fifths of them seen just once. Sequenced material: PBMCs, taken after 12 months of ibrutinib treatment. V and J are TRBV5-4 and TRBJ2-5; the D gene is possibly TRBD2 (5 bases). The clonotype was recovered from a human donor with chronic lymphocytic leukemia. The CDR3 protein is CASSLGSEETQYF. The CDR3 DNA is TGTGCCAGCAGCCTAGGGAGCGAGGAGACCCAGTACTTC.